The next 23 T cell receptor beta chains were all read from a single sample in a study of metastatic and nonmetastatic thyroid tumors. None of the patients had undergone any treatment ahead of thyroid surgery. TCRdb re-analyzed the PCR reads using MiXCR. The sample holds about 93,000 clones; roughly an eighth are singletons and the top ten take about 11%. Sequenced input: blood. These receptors were collected from a female donor with papillary thyroid cancer or a benign thyroid nodule (not recorded which). Some clones in this sample may be carry-over from other donors' samples.

This clone has a count of ten or more. The rearrangement joins TRBV28 to TRBJ2-7; 8 nucleotides match TRBD2. Germline CDR1 is MDHEN and CDR2 is SYDVKM. CDR3 length: 16 residues. The trim removed 6 bases at V and 2 bases at J, leaving 12 bases unmatched. The CDR3 sequence is CASSSPAAGAPYEQYF. The DNA of the CDR3 is TGTGCCAGCAGCTCCCCCGCAGCGGGAGCCCCCTACGAGCAGTACTTC.

This clone has at least ten counts. CDR3 protein: CASSRKPGVGNQPQHF. Written as DNA, the CDR3 is TGTGCCAGCAGTCGTAAACCAGGGGTGGGCAATCAGCCCCAGCATTTT. The genes are TRBV12-3 or TRBV12-4 and TRBJ1-5, with a possible D match to TRBD1 (6 bases). The V gene lost 5 bases and the J gene lost 2 bases, with 16 bases spanning the gap. CDR3 size: 16 residues.

The table lists this clone with a few counts. A read error may explain this, as a much larger clone is one base away. Other nucleotide sequences in the sample specify the same CDR3. The chain combines TRBV7-2 with TRBJ2-5, with 11 bases aligning to TRBD2. Germline V gene data show CDR1 as SGHTA and CDR2 as FQGNSA. This CDR3 has 17 residues. Trimming at V came to 4 bases and at J to 5 bases, leaving 12 bases not matched to a gene. CDR3 in DNA: TGTGCCAGCAGCTCGGGGCTAGCGGGAGGACAGGGCGAGACCCAGTACTTC. The encoded protein is CASSSGLAGGQGETQYF.

This chain links TRBV5-4 with TRBJ1-6, with 7 bases lining up with TRBD1. The germline CDR1 and CDR2 sequences are SGHNT and YYREEE (reference sequence). Germline trimming cut 4 bases from V and 14 bases from J; bases unmatched to any gene: 12. This CDR3 region has 14 residues. CDR3 in DNA: TGTGCCAGCAGCATGGGGACAGAACCGCCAGCCCTCCACTTT. It is translated as CASSMGTEPPALHF.

Worth noting for this clone: One end of the junction fails to match germline, which may point to a read error. This chain connects TRBV25-1 to TRBJ1-1; D uncertain. Per the germline V gene, CDR1 is MGHDK and CDR2 is SYGVNS. This CDR3 spans 15 amino acids. The CDR3 region has the DNA TGTGCCAGCATCCACCCCTCACCGATGAACACCGAAGCTTTCTTT. It is translated as CASIHPSPMNTEAFF.

This clone was seen at least ten times. V and J are TRBV5-1 and TRBJ2-7; 7 nucleotides agree with TRBD1. This CDR3 region has 15 residues. V dropped 1 base and J dropped 1; count of bases not matched to a gene: 5. Looked up from germline, CDR1 is SGHRS and CDR2 is YFSETQ. DNA of the CDR3: TGCGCCAGCAGCTTGCGAGGGGGCGGTTCCTACGAGCAGTACTTC. Protein: CASSLRGGGSYEQYF.

This clone has a count of ten or more. The CDR3 is CSARDSYTEAFF. DNA for the CDR3: TGCAGTGCTAGAGATTCGTACACTGAAGCTTTCTTT. The rearrangement joins TRBV20-1 to TRBJ1-1; D is uncertain. Trimming shortened V by 0 bases and J by 3 bases, and 5 bases separated the two germline ends. The CDR3 spans 12 residues. Germline CDR1 DFQATT, CDR2 SNEGSKA (reference sequence).

This clone was recorded at least ten times. This CDR3 is also generated by other DNA sequences in the sample. The V gene is TRBV3-1, the J gene TRBJ2-2; unclear D gene. V was clipped by 0 bases and J by 9 bases, with 8 bases between them. The CDR3 length is 13 residues. Germline V gene sequence: CDR1 LGHDT, CDR2 YNNKEL (reference sequence). The CDR3 coding sequence is TGTGCCAGCAGCCAAGAGGTTTATCGGGAGCTGTTTTTT. This gives the protein CASSQEVYRELFF.

This clone has at least ten counts. The chain has TRBV19 and TRBJ2-1; D is unresolved. V shed 5 bases and J shed 5 bases, with 19 bases lying between them. The CDR3 loop spans 16 amino acids. Looked up from germline, CDR1 is LNHDA and CDR2 is SQIVND (reference sequence). The DNA for the CDR3 is TGTGCCAGTAGTGCCCGCCGGGCCCAGATTGACAATGAGCAGTTCTTC. As protein: CASSARRAQIDNEQFF.

This clone was counted only a few times. A read error may produce the germline difference seen at one junction end. V is TRBV27 and J is TRBJ2-7; 9 bases map to TRBD1. Germline-derived CDR1 and CDR2 are MNHEY and SMNVEV (reference sequence). The CDR3 consists of 16 residues. In nucleotides, the CDR3 is TGTGCCAGCATTTTATACAGCACAGGGGGCTCGGGCGAGCAGTACTTC. Residues: CASILYSTGGSGEQYF.

This clone was observed at least ten times. Different DNA sequences within this sample yield the same CDR3. V gene TRBV20-1 combines with J gene TRBJ2-7; D is perhaps TRBD2 (5 bases). The CDR3 covers 14 residues. The germline V and J ends were trimmed by 3 bases and 3 bases, with 15 bases remaining between them. Germline assignment: CDR1 DFQATT and CDR2 SNEGSKA (reference sequence). This chain's CDR3 is CSASEGSEVYEQYF. DNA of the CDR3: TGCAGTGCTAGTGAGGGTAGCGAGGTCTACGAGCAGTACTTC.

Many counts were recorded for this clone. V is TRBV7-2 and J is TRBJ2-7; tentative D call: TRBD1 (5 bases). Germline-derived CDR1 and CDR2 are SGHTA and FQGNSA. The CDR3 loop spans 11 amino acids. V lost 3 bases and J lost 7, with 7 bases in between. The CDR3 sequence: CASSFRQEQYF. The CDR3 coding sequence is TGTGCCAGCAGCTTCAGACAGGAGCAGTACTTC.

This clone was seen many times. The chain has TRBV4-3 and TRBJ1-2; D is unresolved. Germline lookup yields CDR1 LGHNA and CDR2 YSLEER. V was cut by 3 bases and J by 0 bases, with 14 bases left in between. This CDR3 is 16 amino acids long. The CDR3 coding sequence is TGCGCCAGCAGCCAGAGGGCGGGCAGCGCTAACTATGGCTACACCTTC. Residues: CASSQRAGSANYGYTF.

The table lists this clone with many counts. This chain links TRBV28 with TRBJ1-4; 9 bases line up with TRBD1. Per germline, CDR1 MDHEN and CDR2 SYDVKM. V lost 7 bases, J lost 5 bases, and 8 bases stayed unmatched. The CDR3 contains 15 residues. The CDR3 loop reads CASNYRGLGNEKLFF. CDR3 DNA sequence: TGTGCCAGCAACTACAGGGGGCTCGGGAATGAAAAACTGTTTTTT.

This clone was seen ten or more times. The same CDR3 also results from other DNA sequences found in this sample. The rearrangement joins TRBV12-5 to TRBJ2-1, with 7 bases identical to TRBD2. V lost 4 bases, J lost 2 bases, and 8 bases stayed unmatched. Per the germline V gene, CDR1 is LGHNT and CDR2 is FRNRAP. The CDR3 spans 16 residues. The CDR3 spells CASGSPSGDTYNEQFF. DNA of the CDR3: TGTGCTAGTGGTTCCCCAAGCGGGGATACCTACAATGAGCAGTTCTTC.

This clone showed up many times. The chain joins TRBV13 to TRBJ2-3; possibly TRBD2 for D (5 bases). V dropped 5 bases and J dropped 5 bases, with 14 bases sitting between them. From germline, CDR1 is PRHDT and CDR2 FYEKMQ (reference sequence). The CDR3 spans 14 residues. Here the CDR3 DNA reads TGTGCCAGCAGCGTACGGACTGACCAAGATACGCAGTATTTT. It codes for CASSVRTDQDTQYF.

This clone has at least ten counts. The chain couples TRBV7-9 to TRBJ1-3; 9 bases fit TRBD1. CDR3 size: 16 residues. The V segment lost 5 bases and the J segment 1 base; nucleotides outside the gene matches: 6. The germline gives CDR1 SEHNR, CDR2 FQNEAQ (reference sequence). CDR3 amino acids: CASSLPTGGSGNTIYF. The CDR3 region has the DNA TGTGCCAGCAGCCTCCCGACAGGGGGATCTGGAAACACCATATATTTT.

This clone has at least ten counts. V usage is TRBV28 and J usage is TRBJ2-7, with D perhaps matching TRBD1 or TRBD2 (5 bases each). The V and J ends lost 7 bases and 4 bases respectively, with 17 bases between them. The length of the CDR3 is 14 residues. Germline V CDR1 and CDR2: MDHEN, SYDVKM. The CDR3 DNA is TGTGCCAGCATTCCTCCGGGACGGATGTACGAGCAGTACTTC. The encoded protein is CASIPPGRMYEQYF.

This clone was counted between two and nine times. This chain joins TRBV9 and TRBJ2-5; 9 bases are shared with TRBD1. Germline lookup yields CDR1 SGDLS and CDR2 YYNGEE. Trimming removed 2 bases from V and 5 bases from J; junction bases left unmatched: 4. The CDR3 has 14 amino acids. This chain's CDR3 is CASSVPGQGETQYF. The DNA for the CDR3 is TGTGCCAGCAGCGTTCCCGGACAGGGGGAGACCCAGTACTTC.

In its sample, this clone was seen many times. This specimen includes other DNA sequences encoding the same CDR3. The chain is built from TRBV27 and TRBJ2-4; perhaps TRBD2 as D (5 bases). Trimming stripped 9 bases from V and 9 bases from J, with 15 bases between. Germline loops: CDR1 MNHEY, CDR2 SMNVEV (reference sequence). CDR3 length: 12 amino acids. The CDR3 region has the DNA TGTGCCAGTGGACCTCTAGAGGGCATTCAGTACTTC. Translated: CASGPLEGIQYF.

A remark on this clone: This may be a read error: a much more frequent sequence differs by one nucleotide. CDR3: CASSLGTGRNTEAFF. In nucleotides, the CDR3 is TGCGCCAGCAGCTTGGGCACAGGGAGAAACACTGAAGCTTTCTTT. The chain joins TRBV5-1 to TRBJ1-1; tentative D call: TRBD1 (6 bases). Per germline, CDR1 SGHRS and CDR2 YFSETQ. With 0 bases removed from V and 2 bases from J, the gap between germline ends came to 11 bases. This CDR3 is 15 amino acids long.

The table lists this clone with many counts. V usage is TRBV7-1 and J usage is TRBJ1-1, with 8 bases that match TRBD1. TRBV7-1 is given ORF status, its function remaining uncertain. There are 20 residues in the CDR3. After removal of 3 bases from V and 4 bases from J, the junction contained 22 bases not matched to a gene. The CDR3 DNA is TGTGCCAGCAGCTCGACAGCAGGGGGCCGGACTGATTTGATAAGCACTGAAGCTTTCTTT. The encoded protein is CASSSTAGGRTDLISTEAFF.

There are many counts of this clone. V and J are TRBV28 and TRBJ2-6, with 8 positions matching TRBD1. The germline V gene has CDR1 MDHEN and CDR2 SYDVKM. This CDR3 comprises 17 residues. Germline trimming cut 5 bases from V and 0 bases from J; bases unmatched to any gene: 6. The CDR3 sequence: CASSRGQVGSGANVLTF. In DNA, the CDR3 is TGTGCCAGCAGTAGGGGACAGGTCGGCTCTGGGGCCAACGTCCTGACTTTC.